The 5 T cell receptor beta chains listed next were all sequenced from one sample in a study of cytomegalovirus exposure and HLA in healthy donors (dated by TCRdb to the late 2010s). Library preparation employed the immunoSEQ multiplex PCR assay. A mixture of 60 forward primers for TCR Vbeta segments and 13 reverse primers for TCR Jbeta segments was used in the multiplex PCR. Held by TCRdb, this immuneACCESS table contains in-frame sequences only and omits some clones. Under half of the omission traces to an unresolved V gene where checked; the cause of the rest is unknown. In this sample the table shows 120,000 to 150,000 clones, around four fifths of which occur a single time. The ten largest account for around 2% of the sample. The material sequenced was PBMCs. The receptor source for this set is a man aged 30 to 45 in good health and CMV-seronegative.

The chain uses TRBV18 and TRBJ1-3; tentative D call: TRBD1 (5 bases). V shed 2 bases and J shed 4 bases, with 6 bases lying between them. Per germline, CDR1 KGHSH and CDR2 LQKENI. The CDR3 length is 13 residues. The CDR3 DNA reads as TGTGCCAGCTCACCAGGGGCCGGAAACACCATATATTTT. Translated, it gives CASSPGAGNTIYF. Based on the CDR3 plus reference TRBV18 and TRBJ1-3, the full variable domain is NAGVMQNPRHLVRRRGQEARLRCSPMKGHSHVYWYRQLPEEGLKFMVYLQKENIIDESGMPKERFSAEFPKEGPSILRIQQVVRGDSAAYFCASSPGAGNTIYFGEGSWLTVV.

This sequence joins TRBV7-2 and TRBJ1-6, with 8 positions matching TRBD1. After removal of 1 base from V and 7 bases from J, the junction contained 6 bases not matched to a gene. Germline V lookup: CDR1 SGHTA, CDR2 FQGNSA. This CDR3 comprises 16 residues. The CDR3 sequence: CASSLGADRANSPLHF. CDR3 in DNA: TGTGCCAGCAGCTTAGGGGCGGACAGGGCGAATTCACCCCTCCACTTT.

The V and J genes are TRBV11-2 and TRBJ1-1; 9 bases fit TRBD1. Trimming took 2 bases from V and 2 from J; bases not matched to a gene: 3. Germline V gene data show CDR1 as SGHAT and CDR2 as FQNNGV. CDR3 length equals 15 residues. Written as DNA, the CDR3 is TGTGCCAGCAGCTTAAGGACAGGGGTAAACACTGAAGCTTTCTTT. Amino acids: CASSLRTGVNTEAFF.

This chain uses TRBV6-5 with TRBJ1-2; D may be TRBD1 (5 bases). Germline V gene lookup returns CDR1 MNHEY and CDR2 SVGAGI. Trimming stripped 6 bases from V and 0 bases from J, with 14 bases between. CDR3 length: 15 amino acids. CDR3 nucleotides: TGTGCCAGCAGGGGGATTGCAGGGCCTAACTATGGCTACACCTTC. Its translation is CASRGIAGPNYGYTF.

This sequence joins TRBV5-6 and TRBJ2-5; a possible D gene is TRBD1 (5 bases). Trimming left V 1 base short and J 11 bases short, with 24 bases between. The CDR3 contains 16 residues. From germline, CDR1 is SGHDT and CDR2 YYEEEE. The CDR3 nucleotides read TGTGCCAGCAGCTTGTTTGGAAGGCGTGGGGCAGGAGAGCAGTACTTC. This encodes CASSLFGRRGAGEQYF.